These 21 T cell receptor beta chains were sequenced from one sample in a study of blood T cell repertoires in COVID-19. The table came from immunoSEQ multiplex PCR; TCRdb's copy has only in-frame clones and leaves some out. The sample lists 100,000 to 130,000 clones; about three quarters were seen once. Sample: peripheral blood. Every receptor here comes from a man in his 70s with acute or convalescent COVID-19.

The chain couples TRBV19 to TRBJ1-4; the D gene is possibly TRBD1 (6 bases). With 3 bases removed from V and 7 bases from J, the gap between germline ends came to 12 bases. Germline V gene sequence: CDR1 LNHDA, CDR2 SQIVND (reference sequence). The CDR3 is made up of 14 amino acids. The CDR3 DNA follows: TGTGCCAGTAGTATGGCGACAGGAGTTGAAAAACTGTTTTTT. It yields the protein CASSMATGVEKLFF.

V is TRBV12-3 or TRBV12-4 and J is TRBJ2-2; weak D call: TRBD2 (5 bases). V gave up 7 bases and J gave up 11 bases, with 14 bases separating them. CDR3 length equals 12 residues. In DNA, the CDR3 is TGTGCCAGCACCGCTTATCGGGGTGAGCTGTTTTTT. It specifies CASTAYRGELFF.

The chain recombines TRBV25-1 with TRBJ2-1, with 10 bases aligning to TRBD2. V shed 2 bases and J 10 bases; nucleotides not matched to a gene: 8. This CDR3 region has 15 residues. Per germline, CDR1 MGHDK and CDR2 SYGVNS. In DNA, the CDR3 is TGTGCCAGCAGTGAAACATTAGCGGGGGGAGGGGAGCAGTTCTTC. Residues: CASSETLAGGGEQFF.

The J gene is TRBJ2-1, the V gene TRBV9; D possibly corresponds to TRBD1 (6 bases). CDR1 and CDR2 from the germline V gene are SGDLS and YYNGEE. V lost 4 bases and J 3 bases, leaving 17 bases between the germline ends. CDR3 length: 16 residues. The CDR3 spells CASSRSTGIIYNEQFF. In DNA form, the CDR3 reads TGTGCCAGCAGCCGCTCTACAGGGATAATCTACAATGAGCAGTTCTTC.

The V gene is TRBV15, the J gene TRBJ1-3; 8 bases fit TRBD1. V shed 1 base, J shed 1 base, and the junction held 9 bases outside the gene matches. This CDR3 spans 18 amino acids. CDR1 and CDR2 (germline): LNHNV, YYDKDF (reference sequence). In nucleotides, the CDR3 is TGTGCCACCAGCAGAGTTGGACAGGGTAGATTGTCTGGAAACACCATATATTTT. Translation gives CATSRVGQGRLSGNTIYF.

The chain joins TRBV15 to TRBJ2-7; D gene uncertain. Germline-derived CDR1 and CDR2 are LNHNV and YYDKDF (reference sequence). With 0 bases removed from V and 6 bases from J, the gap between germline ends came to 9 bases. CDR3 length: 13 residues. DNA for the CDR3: TGTGCCACCAGCAGAGATTTGGGCGCCGAGCAGTACTTC. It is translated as CATSRDLGAEQYF.

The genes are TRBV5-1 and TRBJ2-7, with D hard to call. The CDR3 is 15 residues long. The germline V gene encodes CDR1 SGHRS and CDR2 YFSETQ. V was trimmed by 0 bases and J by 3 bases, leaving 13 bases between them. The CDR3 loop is CASSLDGRPDYEQYF. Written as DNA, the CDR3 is TGCGCCAGCAGCTTGGATGGCAGGCCAGACTACGAGCAGTACTTC.

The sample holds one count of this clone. The CDR3: CASSVGGGRGHRETQYF. The DNA for the CDR3 is TGTGCCAGCAGCGTAGGAGGCGGAAGGGGGCATCGGGAGACCCAGTACTTC. V usage is TRBV9 and J usage is TRBJ2-5; 7 bases are shared with TRBD1. V lost 0 bases to trimming and J lost 5 bases; unmatched junction nucleotides: 13. The germline gives CDR1 SGDLS, CDR2 YYNGEE. The CDR3 length is 17 residues. Complete variable domain (other parts from reference TRBV9 and TRBJ2-5): DSGVTQTPKHLITATGQRVTLRCSPRSGDLSVYWYQQSLDQGLQFLIQYYNGEERAKGNILERFSAQQFPDLHSELNLSSLELGDSALYFCASSVGGGRGHRETQYFGPGTRLLVL.

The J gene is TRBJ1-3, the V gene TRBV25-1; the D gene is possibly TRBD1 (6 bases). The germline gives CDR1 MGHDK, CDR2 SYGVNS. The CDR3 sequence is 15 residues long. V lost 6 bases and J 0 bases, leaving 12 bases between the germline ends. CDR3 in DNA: TGTGCCAGCAGAGCACAGGGATTCTCTGGAAACACCATATATTTT. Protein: CASRAQGFSGNTIYF.

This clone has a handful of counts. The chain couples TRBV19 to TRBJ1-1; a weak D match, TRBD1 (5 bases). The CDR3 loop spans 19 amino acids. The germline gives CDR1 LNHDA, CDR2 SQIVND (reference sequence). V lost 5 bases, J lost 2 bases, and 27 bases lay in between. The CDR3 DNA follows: TGTGCCAGTAGTTTGAACCTTTGGGCAGGGTCTAAACTTAACACTGAAGCTTTCTTT. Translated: CASSLNLWAGSKLNTEAFF.

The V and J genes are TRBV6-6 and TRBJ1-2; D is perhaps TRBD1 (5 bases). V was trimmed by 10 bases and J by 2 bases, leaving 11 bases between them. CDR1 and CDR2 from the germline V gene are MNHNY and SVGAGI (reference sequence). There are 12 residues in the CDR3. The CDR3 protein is CAIGSGNYGYTF. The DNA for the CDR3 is TGTGCCATCGGGTCAGGGAACTATGGCTACACCTTC.

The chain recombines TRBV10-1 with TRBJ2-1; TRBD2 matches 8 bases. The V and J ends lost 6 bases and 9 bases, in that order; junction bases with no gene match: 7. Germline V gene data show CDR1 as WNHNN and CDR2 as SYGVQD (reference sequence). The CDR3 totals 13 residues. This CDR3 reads CASSPGLGGEQFF. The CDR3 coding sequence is TGCGCCAGCAGCCCGGGACTAGGGGGTGAGCAGTTCTTC.

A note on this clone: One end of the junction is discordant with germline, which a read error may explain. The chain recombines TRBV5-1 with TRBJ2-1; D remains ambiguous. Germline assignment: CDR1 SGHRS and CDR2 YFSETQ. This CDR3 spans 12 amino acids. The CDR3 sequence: CASRFVNNEQFF. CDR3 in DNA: TGCGCCAGCCGCTTCGTAAACAATGAGCAGTTCTTC.

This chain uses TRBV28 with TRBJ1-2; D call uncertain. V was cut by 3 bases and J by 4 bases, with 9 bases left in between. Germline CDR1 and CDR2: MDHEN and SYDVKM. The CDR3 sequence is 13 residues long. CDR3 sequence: CASSFGGSYGYTF. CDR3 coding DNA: TGTGCCAGCAGTTTCGGAGGGAGCTATGGCTACACCTTC.

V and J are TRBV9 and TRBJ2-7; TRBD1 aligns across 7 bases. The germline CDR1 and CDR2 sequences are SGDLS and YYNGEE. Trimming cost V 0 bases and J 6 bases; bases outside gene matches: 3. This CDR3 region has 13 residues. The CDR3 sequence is CASSVAAGGEQYF. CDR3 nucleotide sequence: TGTGCCAGCAGCGTAGCGGCAGGGGGCGAGCAGTACTTC.

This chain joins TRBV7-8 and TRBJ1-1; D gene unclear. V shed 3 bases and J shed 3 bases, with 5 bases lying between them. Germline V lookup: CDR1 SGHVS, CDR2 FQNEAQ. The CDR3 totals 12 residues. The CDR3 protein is CASSLSYTEAFF. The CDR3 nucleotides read TGTGCCAGCAGCTTGTCCTACACTGAAGCTTTCTTT.

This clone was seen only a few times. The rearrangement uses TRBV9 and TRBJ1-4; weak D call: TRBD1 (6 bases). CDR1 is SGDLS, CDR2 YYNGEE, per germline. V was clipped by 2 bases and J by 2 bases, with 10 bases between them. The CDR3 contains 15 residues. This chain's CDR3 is CASSVDSRTNEKLFF. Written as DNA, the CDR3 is TGTGCCAGCAGCGTGGACAGTCGGACTAATGAAAAACTGTTTTTT. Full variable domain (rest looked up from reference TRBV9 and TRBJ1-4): DSGVTQTPKHLITATGQRVTLRCSPRSGDLSVYWYQQSLDQGLQFLIQYYNGEERAKGNILERFSAQQFPDLHSELNLSSLELGDSALYFCASSVDSRTNEKLFFGSGTQLSVL.

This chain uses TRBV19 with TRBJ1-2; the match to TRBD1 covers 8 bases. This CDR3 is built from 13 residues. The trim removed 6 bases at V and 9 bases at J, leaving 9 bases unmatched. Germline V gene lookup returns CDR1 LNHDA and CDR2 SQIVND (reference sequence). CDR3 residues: CASRPRGQVRYTF. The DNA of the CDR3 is TGTGCCAGTAGGCCCAGGGGGCAGGTACGCTACACCTTC.

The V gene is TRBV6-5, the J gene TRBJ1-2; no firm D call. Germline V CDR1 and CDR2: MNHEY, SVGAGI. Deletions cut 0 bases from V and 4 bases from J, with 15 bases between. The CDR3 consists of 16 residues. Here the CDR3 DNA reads TGTGCCAGCAGTTACTCTGGGGTGGGGAGGAGCTATGGCTACACCTTC. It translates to CASSYSGVGRSYGYTF.

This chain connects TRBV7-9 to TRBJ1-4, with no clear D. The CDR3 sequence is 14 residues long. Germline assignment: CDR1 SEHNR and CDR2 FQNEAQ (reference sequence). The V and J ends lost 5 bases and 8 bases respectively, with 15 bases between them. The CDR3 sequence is CASSPTSTREKLFF. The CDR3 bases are TGTGCCAGCAGCCCGACATCTACCAGAGAAAAACTGTTTTTT.

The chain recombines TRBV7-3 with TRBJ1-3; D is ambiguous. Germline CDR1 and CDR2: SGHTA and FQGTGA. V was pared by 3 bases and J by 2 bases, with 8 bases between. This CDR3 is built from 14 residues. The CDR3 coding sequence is TGTGCCAGCAGCTTGGGGAGTCCTGGAAACACCATATATTTT. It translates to CASSLGSPGNTIYF.